Following are 7 T cell receptor beta chains from one sample sequenced in a study of human T cells and chemical hapten exposure. The time point here: pre-sensitization, week 0. Regarding treatment: therapeutic diphenylcyclopropenone sensitization with weekly scalp DPC. TCRdb reanalysed the RACE reads using MiXCR and keeps one entry per CDR3 protein. The sample lists 300,000 to 450,000 distinct CDR3 sequences; approximately 5.1% were seen once. The sample was whole blood, taken in connection with sensitization to the hapten diphenylcyclopropenone (DPC). Receptor source: a woman aged 45-65 years with alopecia areata. Some clones in this sample may be carry-over from other donors' samples.

This chain uses TRBV9 with TRBJ2-7, with unresolved D. V was pared by 3 bases and J by 7 bases, with 8 bases between. This CDR3 is built from 11 residues. Germline CDR1 SGDLS, CDR2 YYNGEE. This CDR3 is CASSAGWEQYF. CDR3 coding DNA: TGTGCCAGCAGCGCCGGCTGGGAGCAGTACTTC.

V is TRBV27 and J is TRBJ1-1; D is ambiguous. This CDR3 spans 14 amino acids. Germline V gene sequence: CDR1 MNHEY, CDR2 SMNVEV (reference sequence). V dropped 5 bases and J dropped 5 bases, with 15 bases sitting between them. CDR3 region: CASSGPSPQTEAFF. The CDR3 DNA reads TGTGCCAGCAGTGGCCCAAGCCCGCAGACTGAAGCTTTCTTT.

In its sample, this clonotype was seen many times. This rearrangement joins TRBV7-2 to TRBJ1-1; 10 nucleotides align to TRBD1. The J segment lost 1 base and the V segment lost 3 bases, leaving 8 bases of the junction unmatched. The CDR3 contains 17 residues. Germline CDR1 reads SGHTA; CDR2 reads FQGNSA. The CDR3 sequence: CASSLDRGTYGNTEAFF. The CDR3 coding sequence is TGTGCCAGCAGCTTGGACAGGGGGACTTATGGGAACACTGAAGCTTTCTTT.

This clonotype has ten or more counts. The chain links TRBV6-2 or TRBV6-3 to TRBJ2-5; TRBD2 is a possible D gene (5 bases). CDR3 length: 13 amino acids. Trimming took 2 bases from V and 4 from J, leaving 8 bases between them. The germline CDR1 and CDR2 sequences are MNHEY and SVGEGT. In nucleotides, the CDR3 is TGTGCCAGCAGTTACCGGGCGGGAGAGACCCAGTACTTC. This sequence encodes CASSYRAGETQYF.

In this sample, this clonotype turned up many times. The chain is built from TRBV6-6 and TRBJ1-5; D call uncertain. Trimming stripped 6 bases from V and 5 bases from J, with 11 bases between. The length of the CDR3 is 13 residues. Germline loops: CDR1 MNHNY, CDR2 SVGAGI (reference sequence). CDR3 protein: CASRPELDQPQHF. CDR3 sequence (DNA): TGTGCCAGCAGACCGGAGCTAGATCAGCCCCAGCATTTT.

V usage is TRBV10-3 and J usage is TRBJ2-2; weak D call: TRBD2 (6 bases). V was cut by 8 bases and J by 3 bases, with 7 bases left in between. The length of the CDR3 is 12 residues. Germline-derived CDR1 and CDR2 are ENHRY and SYGVKD. CDR3 sequence reads: CAIGGDTGELFF. In nucleotides, the CDR3 is TGTGCCATCGGAGGGGACACCGGGGAGCTGTTTTTT.

The chain uses TRBV12-3 or TRBV12-4 and TRBJ1-3, with 9 bases identical to TRBD1. J gave up 5 bases and V 3 bases, and 2 bases lay outside the gene matches. This CDR3 region has 14 residues. CDR3 protein: CASSFTGGRNTIYF. The CDR3 region has the DNA TGTGCCAGCAGTTTTACAGGGGGCAGAAACACCATATATTTT.